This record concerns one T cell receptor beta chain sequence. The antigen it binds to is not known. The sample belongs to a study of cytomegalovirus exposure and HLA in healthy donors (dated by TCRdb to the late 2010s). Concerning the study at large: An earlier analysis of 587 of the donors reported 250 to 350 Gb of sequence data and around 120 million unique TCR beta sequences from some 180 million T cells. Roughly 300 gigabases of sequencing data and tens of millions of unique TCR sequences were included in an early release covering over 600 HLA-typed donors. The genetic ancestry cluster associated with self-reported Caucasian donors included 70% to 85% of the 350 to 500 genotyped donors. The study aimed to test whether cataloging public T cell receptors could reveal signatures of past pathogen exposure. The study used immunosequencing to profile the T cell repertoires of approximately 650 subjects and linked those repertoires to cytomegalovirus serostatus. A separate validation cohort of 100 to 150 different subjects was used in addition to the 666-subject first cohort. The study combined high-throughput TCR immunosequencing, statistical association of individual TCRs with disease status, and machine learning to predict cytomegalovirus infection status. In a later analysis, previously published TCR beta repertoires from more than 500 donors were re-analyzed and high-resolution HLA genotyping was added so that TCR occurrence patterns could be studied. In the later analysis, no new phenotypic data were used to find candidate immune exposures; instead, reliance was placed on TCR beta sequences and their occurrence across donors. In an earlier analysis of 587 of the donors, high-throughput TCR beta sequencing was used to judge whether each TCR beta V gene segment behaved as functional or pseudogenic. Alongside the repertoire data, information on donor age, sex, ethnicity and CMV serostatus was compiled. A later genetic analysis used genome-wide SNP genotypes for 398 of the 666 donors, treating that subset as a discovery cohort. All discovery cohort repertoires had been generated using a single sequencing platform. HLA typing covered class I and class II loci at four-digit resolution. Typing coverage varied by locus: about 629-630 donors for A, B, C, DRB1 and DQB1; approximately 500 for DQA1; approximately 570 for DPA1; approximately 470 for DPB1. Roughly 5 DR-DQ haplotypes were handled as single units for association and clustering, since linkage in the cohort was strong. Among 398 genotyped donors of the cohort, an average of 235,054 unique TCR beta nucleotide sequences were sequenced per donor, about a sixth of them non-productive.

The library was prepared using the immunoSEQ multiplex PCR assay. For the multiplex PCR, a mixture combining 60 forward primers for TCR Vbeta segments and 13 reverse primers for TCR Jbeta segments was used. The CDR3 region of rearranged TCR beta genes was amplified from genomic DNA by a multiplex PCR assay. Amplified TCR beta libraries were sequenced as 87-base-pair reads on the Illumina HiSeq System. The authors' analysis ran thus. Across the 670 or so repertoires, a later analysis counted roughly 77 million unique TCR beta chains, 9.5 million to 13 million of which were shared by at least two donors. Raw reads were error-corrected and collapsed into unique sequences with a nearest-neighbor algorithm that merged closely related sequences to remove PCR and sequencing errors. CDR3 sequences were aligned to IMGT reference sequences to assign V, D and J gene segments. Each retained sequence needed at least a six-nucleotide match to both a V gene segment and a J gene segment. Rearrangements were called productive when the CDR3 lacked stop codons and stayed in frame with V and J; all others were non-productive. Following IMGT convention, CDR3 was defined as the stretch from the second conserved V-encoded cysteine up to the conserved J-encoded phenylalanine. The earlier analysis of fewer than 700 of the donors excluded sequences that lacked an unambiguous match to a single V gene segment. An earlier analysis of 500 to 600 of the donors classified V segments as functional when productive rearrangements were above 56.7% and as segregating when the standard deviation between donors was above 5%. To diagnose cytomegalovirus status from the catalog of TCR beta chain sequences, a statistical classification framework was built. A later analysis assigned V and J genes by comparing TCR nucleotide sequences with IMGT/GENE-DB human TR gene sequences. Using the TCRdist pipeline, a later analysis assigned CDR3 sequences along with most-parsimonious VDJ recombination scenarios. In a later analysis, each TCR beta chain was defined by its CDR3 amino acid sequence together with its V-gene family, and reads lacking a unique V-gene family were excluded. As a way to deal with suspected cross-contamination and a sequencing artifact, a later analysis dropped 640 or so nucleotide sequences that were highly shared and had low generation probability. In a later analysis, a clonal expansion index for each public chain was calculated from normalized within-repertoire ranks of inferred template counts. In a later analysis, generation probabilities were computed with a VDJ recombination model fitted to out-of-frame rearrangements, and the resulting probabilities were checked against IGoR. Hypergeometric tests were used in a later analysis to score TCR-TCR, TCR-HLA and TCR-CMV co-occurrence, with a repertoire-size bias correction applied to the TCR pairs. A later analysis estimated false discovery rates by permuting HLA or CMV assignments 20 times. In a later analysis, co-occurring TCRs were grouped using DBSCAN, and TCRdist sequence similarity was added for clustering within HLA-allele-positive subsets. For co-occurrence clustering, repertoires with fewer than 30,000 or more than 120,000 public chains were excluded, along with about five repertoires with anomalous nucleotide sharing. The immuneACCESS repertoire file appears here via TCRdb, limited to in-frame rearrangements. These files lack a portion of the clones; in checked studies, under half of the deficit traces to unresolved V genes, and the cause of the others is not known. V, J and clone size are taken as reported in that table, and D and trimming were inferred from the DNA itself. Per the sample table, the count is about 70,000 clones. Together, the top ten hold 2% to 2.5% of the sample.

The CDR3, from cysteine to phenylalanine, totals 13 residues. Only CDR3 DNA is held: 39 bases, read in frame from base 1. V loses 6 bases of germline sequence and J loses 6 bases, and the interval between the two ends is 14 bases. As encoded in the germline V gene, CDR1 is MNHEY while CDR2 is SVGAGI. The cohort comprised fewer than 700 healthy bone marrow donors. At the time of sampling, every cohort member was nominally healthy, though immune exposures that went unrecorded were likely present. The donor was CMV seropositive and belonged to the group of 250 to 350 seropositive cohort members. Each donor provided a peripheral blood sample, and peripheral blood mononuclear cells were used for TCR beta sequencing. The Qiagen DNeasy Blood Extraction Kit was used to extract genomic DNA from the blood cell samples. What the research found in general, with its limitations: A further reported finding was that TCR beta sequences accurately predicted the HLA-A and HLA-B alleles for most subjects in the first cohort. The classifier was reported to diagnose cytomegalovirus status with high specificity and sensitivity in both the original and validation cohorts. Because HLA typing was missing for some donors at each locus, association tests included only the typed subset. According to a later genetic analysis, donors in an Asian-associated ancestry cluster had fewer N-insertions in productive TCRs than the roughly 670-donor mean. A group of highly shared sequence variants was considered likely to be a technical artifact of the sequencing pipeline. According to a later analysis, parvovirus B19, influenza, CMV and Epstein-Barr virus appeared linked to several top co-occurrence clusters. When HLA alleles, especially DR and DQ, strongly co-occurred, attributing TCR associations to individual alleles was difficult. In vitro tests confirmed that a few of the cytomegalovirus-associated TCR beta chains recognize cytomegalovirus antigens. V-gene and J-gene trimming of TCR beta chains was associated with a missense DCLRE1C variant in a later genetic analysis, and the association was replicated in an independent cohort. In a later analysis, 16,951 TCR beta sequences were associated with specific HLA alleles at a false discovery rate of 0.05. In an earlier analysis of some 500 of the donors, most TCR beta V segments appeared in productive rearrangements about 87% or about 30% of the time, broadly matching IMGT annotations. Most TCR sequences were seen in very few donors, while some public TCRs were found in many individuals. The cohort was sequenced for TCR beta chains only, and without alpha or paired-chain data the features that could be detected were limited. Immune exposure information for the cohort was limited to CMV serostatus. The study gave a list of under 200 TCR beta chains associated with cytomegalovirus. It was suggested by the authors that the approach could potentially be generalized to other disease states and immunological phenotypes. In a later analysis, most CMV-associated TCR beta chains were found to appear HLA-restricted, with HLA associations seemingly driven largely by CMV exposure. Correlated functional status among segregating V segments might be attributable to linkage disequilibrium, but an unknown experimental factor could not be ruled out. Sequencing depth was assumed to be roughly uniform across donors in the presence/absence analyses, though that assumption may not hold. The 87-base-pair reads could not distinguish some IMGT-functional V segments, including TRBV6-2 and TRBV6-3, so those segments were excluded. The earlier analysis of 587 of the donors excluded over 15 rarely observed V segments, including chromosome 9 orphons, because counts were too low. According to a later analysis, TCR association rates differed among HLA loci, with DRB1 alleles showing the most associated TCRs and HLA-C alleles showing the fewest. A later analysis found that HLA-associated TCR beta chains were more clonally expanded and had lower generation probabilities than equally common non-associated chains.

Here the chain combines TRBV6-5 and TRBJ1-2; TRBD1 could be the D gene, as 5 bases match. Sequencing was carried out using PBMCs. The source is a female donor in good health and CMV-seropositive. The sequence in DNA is TGTGCCAGCAGCCTAACAGGTTTGGATGGCTACACCTTC. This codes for CASSLTGLDGYTF.